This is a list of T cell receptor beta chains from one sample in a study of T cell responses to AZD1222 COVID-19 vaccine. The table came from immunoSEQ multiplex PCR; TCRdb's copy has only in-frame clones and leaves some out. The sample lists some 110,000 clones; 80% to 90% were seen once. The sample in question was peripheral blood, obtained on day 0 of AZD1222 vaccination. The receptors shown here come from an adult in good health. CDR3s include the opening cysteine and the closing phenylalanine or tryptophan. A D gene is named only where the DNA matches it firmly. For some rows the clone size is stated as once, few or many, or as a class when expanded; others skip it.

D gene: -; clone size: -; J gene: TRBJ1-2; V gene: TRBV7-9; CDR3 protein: CASSRTGTSNYGYTF; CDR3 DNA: TGTGCCAGCAGCAGAACCGGGACAAGTAACTATGGCTACACCTTC
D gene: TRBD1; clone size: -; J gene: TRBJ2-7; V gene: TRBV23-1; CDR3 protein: CASLRRGTGNYEQYF; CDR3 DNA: TGCGCCAGTCTTAGACGCGGGACAGGGAACTACGAGCAGTACTTC
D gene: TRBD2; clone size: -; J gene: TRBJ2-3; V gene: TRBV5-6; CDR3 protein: CASSLVVVRAGGTDTQYF; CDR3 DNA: TGTGCCAGCAGCTTGGTAGTCGTTCGAGCGGGGGGAACAGATACGCAGTATTTT
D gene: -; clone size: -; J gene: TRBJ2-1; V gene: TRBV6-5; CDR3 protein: CASSYSRGNEQFF; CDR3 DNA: TGTGCCAGCAGTTACTCGCGGGGCAATGAGCAGTTCTTC
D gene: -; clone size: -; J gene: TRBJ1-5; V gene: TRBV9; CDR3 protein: CASNSGDYSNQPQHF; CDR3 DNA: TGTGCCAGTAATTCCGGGGACTATAGCAATCAGCCCCAGCATTTT
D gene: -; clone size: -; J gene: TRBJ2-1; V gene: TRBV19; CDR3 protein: CASRAVVRHEQFF; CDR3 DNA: TGTGCCAGTAGAGCGGTAGTAAGGCATGAGCAGTTCTTC
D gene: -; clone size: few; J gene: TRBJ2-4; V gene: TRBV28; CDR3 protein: CASRTQGGKNIQYF; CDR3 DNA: TGTGCCAGCAGGACTCAGGGGGGCAAAAACATTCAGTACTTC
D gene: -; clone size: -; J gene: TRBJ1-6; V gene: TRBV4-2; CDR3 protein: CASSPQGSSYNSPLHF; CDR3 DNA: TGTGCCAGCAGCCCCCAAGGGAGCTCCTATAATTCACCCCTCCACTTT
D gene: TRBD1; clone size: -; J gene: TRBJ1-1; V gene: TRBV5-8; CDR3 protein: CASSLSGQGGTEAFF; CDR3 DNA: TGTGCCAGCAGCTTGTCGGGACAGGGGGGAACTGAAGCTTTCTTT
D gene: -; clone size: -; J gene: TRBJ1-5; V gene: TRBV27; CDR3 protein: CASSRAGGQPQHF; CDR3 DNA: TGTGCCAGCAGCCGCGCGGGTGGACAGCCCCAGCATTTT
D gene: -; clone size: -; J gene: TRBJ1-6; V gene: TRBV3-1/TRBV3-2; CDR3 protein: CASSQGYTGSDSPLHF; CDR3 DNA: TGTGCCAGCAGCCAAGGGTATACAGGGAGCGATTCACCCCTCCACTTT
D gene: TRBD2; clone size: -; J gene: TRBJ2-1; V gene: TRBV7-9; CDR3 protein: CASSQGLAGGPREQFF; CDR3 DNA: TGTGCCAGCAGCCAGGGACTAGCGGGAGGGCCTCGGGAGCAGTTCTTC
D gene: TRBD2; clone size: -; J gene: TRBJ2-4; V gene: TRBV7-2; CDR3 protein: CASSLTGTSGIQYF; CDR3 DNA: TGTGCCAGCAGCTTAACCGGGACTAGCGGCATTCAGTACTTC
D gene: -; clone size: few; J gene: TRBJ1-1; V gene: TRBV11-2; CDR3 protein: CASSGSGGNTEAFF; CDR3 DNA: TGTGCCAGCAGCGGTAGTGGGGGGAACACTGAAGCTTTCTTT
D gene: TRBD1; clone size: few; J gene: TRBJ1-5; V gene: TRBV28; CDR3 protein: CASSHRGQSDQPQHF; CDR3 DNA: TGTGCCAGCAGTCACCGGGGACAGTCGGATCAGCCCCAGCATTTT
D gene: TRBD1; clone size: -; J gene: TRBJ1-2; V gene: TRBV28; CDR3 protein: CASTLGTAHYGYTF; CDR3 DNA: TGTGCCAGCACCCTTGGGACAGCTCACTATGGCTACACCTTC
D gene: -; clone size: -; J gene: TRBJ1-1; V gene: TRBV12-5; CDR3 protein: CASGLGSEAFF; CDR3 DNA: TGTGCTAGTGGTTTGGGCAGTGAAGCTTTCTTT
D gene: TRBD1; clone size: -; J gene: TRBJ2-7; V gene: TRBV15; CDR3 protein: CATSRGQGVAYEQYF; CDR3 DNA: TGTGCCACCAGCAGAGGACAGGGAGTAGCCTACGAGCAGTACTTC
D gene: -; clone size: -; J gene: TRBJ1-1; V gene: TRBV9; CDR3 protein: CASSVDPRYKNTEAFF; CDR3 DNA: TGTGCCAGCAGCGTAGACCCCAGGTACAAGAACACTGAAGCTTTCTTT
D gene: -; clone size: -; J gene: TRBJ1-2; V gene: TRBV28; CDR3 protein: CASSSYLSNLGYTF; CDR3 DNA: TGTGCCAGCAGTTCTTACCTATCAAATCTCGGCTACACCTTC
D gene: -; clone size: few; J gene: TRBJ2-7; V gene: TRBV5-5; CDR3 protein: CASSQQGAYEQYF; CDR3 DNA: TGTGCCAGCAGCCAACAGGGCGCCTACGAGCAGTACTTC
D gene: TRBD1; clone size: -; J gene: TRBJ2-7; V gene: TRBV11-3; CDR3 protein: CASSPWTGGYDEQYF; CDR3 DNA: TGTGCCAGCAGCCCCTGGACAGGGGGCTACGACGAGCAGTACTTC
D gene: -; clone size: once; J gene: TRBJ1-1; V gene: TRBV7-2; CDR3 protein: CASTRGGSLNTEAFF; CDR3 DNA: TGTGCCAGCACCCGGGGGGGCAGCTTGAACACTGAAGCTTTCTTT
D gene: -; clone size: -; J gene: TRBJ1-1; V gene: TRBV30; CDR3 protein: CAWSVGGGGNTEAFF; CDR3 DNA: TGTGCCTGGAGTGTAGGGGGTGGGGGAAACACTGAAGCTTTCTTT
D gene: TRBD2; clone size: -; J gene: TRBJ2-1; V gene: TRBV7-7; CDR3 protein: CASTPHSGGTYNEQFF; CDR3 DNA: TGTGCTAGCACCCCGCATAGCGGGGGAACCTACAATGAGCAGTTCTTC
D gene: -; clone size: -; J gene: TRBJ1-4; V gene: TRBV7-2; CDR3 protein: CASSLARAGDSEKLFF; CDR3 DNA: TGTGCCAGCAGCTTAGCGCGGGCAGGGGACTCAGAAAAACTGTTTTTT
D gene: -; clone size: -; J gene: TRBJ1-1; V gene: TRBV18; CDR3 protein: CASSANRDTEAFF; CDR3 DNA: TGTGCCAGCTCAGCGAACAGGGACACTGAAGCTTTCTTT
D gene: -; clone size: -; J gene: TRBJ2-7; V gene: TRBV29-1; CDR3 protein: CSVVGGSIYEQYF; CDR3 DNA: TGCAGCGTTGTAGGGGGTAGTATCTACGAGCAGTACTTC
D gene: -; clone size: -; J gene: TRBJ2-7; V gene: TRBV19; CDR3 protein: CASTVTWASYEQYF; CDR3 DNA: TGTGCCAGTACCGTGACCTGGGCTTCCTACGAGCAGTACTTC
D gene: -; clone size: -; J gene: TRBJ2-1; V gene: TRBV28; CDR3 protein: CASSFFTGTINEQFF; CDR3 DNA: TGTGCCAGCAGTTTTTTTACCGGGACAATAAATGAGCAGTTCTTC
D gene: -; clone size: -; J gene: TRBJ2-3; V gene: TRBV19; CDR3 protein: CASSSPSYGGEVSTDTQYF; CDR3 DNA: TGTGCCAGTAGTTCCCCCTCTTATGGGGGCGAAGTAAGCACAGATACGCAGTATTTT
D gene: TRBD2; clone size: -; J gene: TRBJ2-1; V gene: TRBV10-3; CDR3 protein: CAISDGGSDEQFF; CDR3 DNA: TGTGCCATCAGTGATGGCGGGAGCGATGAGCAGTTCTTC
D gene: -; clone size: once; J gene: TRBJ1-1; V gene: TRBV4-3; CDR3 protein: CASSQVSKVTEAFF; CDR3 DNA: TGCGCCAGCAGCCAAGTGTCGAAAGTCACTGAAGCTTTCTTT
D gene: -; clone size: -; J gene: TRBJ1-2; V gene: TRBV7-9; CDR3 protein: CASSLAVGRYGYTF; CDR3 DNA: TGTGCCAGCAGCTTAGCAGTGGGGCGCTATGGCTACACCTTC
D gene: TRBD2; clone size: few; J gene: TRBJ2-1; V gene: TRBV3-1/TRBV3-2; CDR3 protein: CASSQGGGASNEQFF; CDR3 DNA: TGTGCCAGCAGCCAAGGCGGGGGGGCCTCTAATGAGCAGTTCTTC
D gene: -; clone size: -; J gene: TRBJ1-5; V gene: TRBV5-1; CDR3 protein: CASSWSGEGQPQHF; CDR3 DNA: TGCGCCAGCAGCTGGTCAGGGGAAGGGCAGCCCCAGCATTTT
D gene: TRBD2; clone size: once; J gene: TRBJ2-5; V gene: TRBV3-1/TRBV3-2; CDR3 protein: CASSTGRISRDGREETQYF; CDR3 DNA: TGTGCCAGCAGCACCGGTCGAATTTCTCGGGACGGGAGGGAAGAGACCCAGTACTTC
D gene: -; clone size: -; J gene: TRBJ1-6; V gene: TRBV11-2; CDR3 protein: CASSSVGFADNSPLHF; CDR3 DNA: TGTGCCAGCAGCTCGGTTGGGTTCGCCGATAATTCACCCCTCCACTTT
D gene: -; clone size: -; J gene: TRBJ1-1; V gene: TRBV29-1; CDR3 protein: CSVGRAFF; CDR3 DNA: TGCAGCGTTGGTCGGGCTTTCTTT
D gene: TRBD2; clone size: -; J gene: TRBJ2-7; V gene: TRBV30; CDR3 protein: CAWMPSGVYEQYF; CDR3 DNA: TGTGCCTGGATGCCTAGCGGGGTATACGAGCAGTACTTC
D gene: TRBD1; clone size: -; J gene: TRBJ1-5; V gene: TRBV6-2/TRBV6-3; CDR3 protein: CASSRTGFNQPQHF; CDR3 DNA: TGTGCCAGCAGCCGGACAGGTTTCAATCAGCCCCAGCATTTT
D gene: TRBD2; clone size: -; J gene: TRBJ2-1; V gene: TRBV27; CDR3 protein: CASSMITSGRRGPYNEQFF; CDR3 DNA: TGTGCCAGCAGTATGATTACTAGCGGGAGAAGGGGACCCTACAATGAGCAGTTCTTC
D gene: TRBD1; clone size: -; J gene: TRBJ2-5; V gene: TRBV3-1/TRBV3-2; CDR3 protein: CASSPTGAPRETQYF; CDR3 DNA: TGTGCCAGCAGCCCGACAGGGGCGCCAAGGGAGACCCAGTACTTC
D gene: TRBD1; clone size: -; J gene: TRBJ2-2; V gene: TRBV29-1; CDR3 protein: CSATGTTGATGELFF; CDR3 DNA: TGCAGCGCCACGGGGACCACAGGGGCCACCGGGGAGCTGTTTTTT
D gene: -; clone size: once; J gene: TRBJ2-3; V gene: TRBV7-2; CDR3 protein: CASSGGLTDTQYF; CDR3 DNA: TGTGCCAGCAGCGGGGGGCTCACAGATACGCAGTATTTT
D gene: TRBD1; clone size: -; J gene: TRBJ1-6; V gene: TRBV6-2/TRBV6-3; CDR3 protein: CASSTRTGGVGPLHF; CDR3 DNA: TGTGCCAGCAGTACCCGGACAGGTGGGGTGGGACCCCTCCACTTT
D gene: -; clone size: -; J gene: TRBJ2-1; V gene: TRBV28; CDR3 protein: CASSDGRLSSYNEQFF; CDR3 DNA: TGTGCCAGCAGTGATGGACGGCTTAGCTCCTACAATGAGCAGTTCTTC
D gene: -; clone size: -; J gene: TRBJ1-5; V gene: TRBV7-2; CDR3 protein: CASSLGSGTHQPQHF; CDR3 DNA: TGTGCCAGCAGCTTAGGTTCAGGGACCCATCAGCCCCAGCATTTT
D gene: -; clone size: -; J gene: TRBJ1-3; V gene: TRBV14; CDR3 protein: CASSQVWNTIYF; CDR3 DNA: TGTGCCAGCAGCCAAGTTTGGAACACCATATATTTT
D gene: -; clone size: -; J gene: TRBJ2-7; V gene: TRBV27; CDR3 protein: CASSREELSYEQYF; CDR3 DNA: TGTGCCAGCAGTAGGGAGGAGCTATCCTACGAGCAGTACTTC
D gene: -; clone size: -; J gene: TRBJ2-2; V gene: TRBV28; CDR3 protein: CASRIRQSTGELFF; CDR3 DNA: TGTGCCAGCCGGATACGACAGAGCACCGGGGAGCTGTTTTTT
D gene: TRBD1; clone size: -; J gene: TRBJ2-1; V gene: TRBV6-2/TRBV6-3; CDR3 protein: CASSLLGQGHEQFF; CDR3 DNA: TGTGCCAGCAGTTTACTGGGACAGGGTCATGAGCAGTTCTTC
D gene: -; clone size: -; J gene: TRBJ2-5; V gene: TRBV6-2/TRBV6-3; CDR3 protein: CASSYPRGQQETQYF; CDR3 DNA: TGTGCCAGCAGTTACCCTCGTGGACAGCAAGAGACCCAGTACTTC
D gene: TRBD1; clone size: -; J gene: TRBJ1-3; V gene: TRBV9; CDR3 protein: CASSVDIGTGRSGNTIYF; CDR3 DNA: TGTGCCAGCAGCGTAGACATCGGGACAGGCCGTTCTGGAAACACCATATATTTT
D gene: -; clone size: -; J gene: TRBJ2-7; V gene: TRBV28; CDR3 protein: CASRGGRGLYEQYF; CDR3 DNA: TGTGCCAGCAGGGGGGGCAGAGGACTCTACGAGCAGTACTTC